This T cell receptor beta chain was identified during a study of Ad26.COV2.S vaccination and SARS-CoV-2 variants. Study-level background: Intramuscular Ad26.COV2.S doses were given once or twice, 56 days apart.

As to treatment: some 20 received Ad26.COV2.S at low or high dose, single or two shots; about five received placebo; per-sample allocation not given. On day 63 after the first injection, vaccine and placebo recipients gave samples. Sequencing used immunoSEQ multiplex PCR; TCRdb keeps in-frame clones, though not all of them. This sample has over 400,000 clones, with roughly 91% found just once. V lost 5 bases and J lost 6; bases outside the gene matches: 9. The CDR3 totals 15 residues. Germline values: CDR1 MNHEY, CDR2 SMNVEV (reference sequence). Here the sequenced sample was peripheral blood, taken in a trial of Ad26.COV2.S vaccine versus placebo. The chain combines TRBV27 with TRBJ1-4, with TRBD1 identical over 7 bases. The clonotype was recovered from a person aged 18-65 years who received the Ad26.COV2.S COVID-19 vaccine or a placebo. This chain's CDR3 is CASSGPGQDDEKLFF. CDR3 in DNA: TGTGCCAGCAGTGGCCCCGGACAGGACGATGAAAAACTGTTTTTT.